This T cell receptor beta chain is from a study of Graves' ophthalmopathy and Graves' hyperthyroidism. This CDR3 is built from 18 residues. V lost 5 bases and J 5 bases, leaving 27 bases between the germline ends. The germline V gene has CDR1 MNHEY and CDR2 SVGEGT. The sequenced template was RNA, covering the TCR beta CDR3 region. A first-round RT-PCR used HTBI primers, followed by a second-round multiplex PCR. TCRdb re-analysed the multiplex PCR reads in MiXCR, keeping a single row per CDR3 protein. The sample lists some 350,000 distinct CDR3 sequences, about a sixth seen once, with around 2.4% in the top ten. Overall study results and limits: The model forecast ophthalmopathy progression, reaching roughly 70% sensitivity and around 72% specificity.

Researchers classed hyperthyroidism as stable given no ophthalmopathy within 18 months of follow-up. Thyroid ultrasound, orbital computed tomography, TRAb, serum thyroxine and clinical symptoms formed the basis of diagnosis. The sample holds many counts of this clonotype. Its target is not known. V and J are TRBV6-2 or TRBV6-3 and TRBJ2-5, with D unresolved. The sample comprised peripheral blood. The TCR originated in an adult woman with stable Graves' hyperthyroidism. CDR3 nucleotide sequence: TGTGCCAGCAGTGGAAACGGTCGGTACCCGGGCTTAGGGGAGACCCAGTACTTC. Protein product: CASSGNGRYPGLGETQYF.